These 4 T cell receptor beta chains were all obtained from the same sample, sequenced in a study of cytomegalovirus exposure and HLA in healthy donors. In the PCR, 60 Vbeta and 13 Jbeta primers were used. The assay was immunoSEQ multiplex PCR, and TCRdb's table has in-frame clones only and misses some. The repertoire holds roughly 56,000 clones, with about four fifths as singletons. Sequenced: PBMCs. These receptors were obtained from a boy between 10 and 17 years old in good health and CMV-seropositive.

The chain recombines TRBV27 with TRBJ2-7; 11 positions match TRBD2. The CDR3 consists of 16 residues. Germline V gene sequence: CDR1 MNHEY, CDR2 SMNVEV (reference sequence). The V gene end was trimmed by 1 base and the J gene end by 4 bases; junction bases not matched to a gene: 6. The CDR3 sequence: CASSLFLGTSGYEQYF. CDR3 sequence (DNA): TGTGCCAGCAGTTTATTTCTCGGGACTAGCGGATACGAGCAGTACTTC.

The chain links TRBV19 to TRBJ1-5; tentatively, D is TRBD1 (5 bases). V was cut by 6 bases and J by 6 bases, with 18 bases left in between. This CDR3 is built from 15 residues. Germline V gene lookup returns CDR1 LNHDA and CDR2 SQIVND (reference sequence). The CDR3 region is CASRPVWGGSQPQHF. DNA for the CDR3: TGTGCCAGTAGGCCCGTCTGGGGGGGGAGTCAGCCCCAGCATTTT.

The rearrangement joins TRBV5-6 to TRBJ2-5; 7 bases map to TRBD2. The V and J ends lost 3 bases and 0 bases, in that order; junction bases with no gene match: 2. The germline V gene encodes CDR1 SGHDT and CDR2 YYEEEE. This CDR3 is 14 amino acids long. CDR3 sequence reads: CASSWGGNQETQYF. DNA of the CDR3: TGTGCCAGCAGCTGGGGGGGTAACCAAGAGACCCAGTACTTC.

This clone was counted once. The chain has TRBV11-3 and TRBJ2-3, with TRBD2 as a possible D gene (5 bases). Trimming removed 6 bases at V and 11 bases at J, with 15 bases between. The CDR3 has 12 amino acids. Germline loops: CDR1 SGHNT, CDR2 YENEEA. As DNA, the CDR3 is TGTGCCAGCAGGGACGACCTTGGGAGGCAGTATTTT. Translating gives CASRDDLGRQYF.